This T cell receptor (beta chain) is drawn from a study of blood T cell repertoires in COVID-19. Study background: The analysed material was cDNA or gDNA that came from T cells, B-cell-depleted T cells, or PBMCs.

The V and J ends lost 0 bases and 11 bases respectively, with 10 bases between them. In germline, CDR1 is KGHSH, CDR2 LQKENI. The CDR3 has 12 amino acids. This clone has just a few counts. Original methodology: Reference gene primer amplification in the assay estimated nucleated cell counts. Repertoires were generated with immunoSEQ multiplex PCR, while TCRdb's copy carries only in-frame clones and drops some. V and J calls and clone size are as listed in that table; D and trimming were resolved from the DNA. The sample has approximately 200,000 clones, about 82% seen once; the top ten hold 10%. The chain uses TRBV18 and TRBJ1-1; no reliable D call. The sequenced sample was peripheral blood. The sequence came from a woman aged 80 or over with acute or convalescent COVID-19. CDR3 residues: CASSPPGGFAFF. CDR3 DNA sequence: TGTGCCAGCTCACCACCAGGCGGGTTCGCTTTCTTT. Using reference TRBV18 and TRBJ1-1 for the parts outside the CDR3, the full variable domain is NAGVMQNPRHLVRRRGQEARLRCSPMKGHSHVYWYRQLPEEGLKFMVYLQKENIIDESGMPKERFSAEFPKEGPSILRIQQVVRGDSAAYFCASSPPGGFAFFGQGTRLTVV.